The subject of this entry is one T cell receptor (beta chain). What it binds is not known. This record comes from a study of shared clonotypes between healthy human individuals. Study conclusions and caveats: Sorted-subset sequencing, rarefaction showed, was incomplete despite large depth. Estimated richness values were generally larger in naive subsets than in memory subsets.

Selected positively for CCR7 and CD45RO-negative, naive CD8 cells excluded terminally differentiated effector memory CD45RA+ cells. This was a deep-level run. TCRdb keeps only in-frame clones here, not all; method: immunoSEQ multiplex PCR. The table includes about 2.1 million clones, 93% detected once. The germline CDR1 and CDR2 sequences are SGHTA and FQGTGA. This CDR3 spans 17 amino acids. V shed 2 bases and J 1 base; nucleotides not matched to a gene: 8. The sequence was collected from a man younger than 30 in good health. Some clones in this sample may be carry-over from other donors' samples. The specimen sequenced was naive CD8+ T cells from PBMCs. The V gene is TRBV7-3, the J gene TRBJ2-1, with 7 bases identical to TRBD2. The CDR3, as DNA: TGTGCCAGCAGCTTAGGGTTGCGGGGGAGTTCCTACAATGAGCAGTTCTTC. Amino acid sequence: CASSLGLRGSSYNEQFF.